These 20 T cell receptor beta chains were all obtained from the same sample, sequenced in a study of vaccination effects on CD4 cells after COVID-19. Libraries were prepared by immunoSEQ multiplex PCR; TCRdb keeps only in-frame clonotypes and omits some of them. Of tens of thousands of clones in the sample, roughly 73% are singletons; the top ten hold less than 5.5%. Antigen-specific CD4+ T cell clonotypes were called by their expansion after viral peptide-pool culture in ViraFEST. Following culture for more than 9 days, CD4+ T cells were isolated. From March to December 2020, the person had a SARS-CoV-2 infection that was confirmed by PCR. Antigens of these TCRs are unknown. The specimen comprised CD4+ T cells from PBMCs cultured with HIV peptides, sampled before COVID-19 vaccination. Subset reported: HIV-1 Nef peptide pool negative control/reference culture. The source is a human donor who had a prior SARS-CoV-2 infection.

Many counts were recorded for this clone. The CDR3: CASSQIRGTGAGAEAFF. The CDR3 DNA is TGTGCCAGCAGCCAAATTCGGGGGACAGGGGCTGGGGCTGAAGCTTTCTTT. This rearrangement joins TRBV4-2 to TRBJ1-1; 10 positions agree with TRBD1. This CDR3 region has 17 residues. Germline loops: CDR1 LGHNA, CDR2 YNFKEQ. The V gene end was trimmed by 2 bases and the J gene end by 6 bases; junction bases not matched to a gene: 12.

The rearrangement uses TRBV3-1 (or the pseudogene TRBV3-2) and TRBJ2-5; D is ambiguous. CDR3 length: 11 residues. V was trimmed by 7 bases and J by 5 bases, leaving 8 bases between them. Germline values: CDR1 LGHDT, CDR2 YNNKEL (reference sequence). The CDR3 here is CASTNLETQYF. In DNA, the CDR3 is TGTGCCAGCACCAACCTGGAGACCCAGTACTTC.

J is TRBJ2-7 and V is TRBV13; 8 bases are shared with TRBD1. CDR3 length equals 15 residues. V shed 5 bases and J 2 bases; nucleotides not matched to a gene: 8. Germline CDR1 is PRHDT and CDR2 is FYEKMQ (reference sequence). The DNA of the CDR3 is TGTGCCAGCAGCCTCGGACAGGGCGGCCCCTACGAGCAGTACTTC. This translates into CASSLGQGGPYEQYF.

The CDR3 coding sequence is TGTGCCAGCAGCTGGTCGGATGAGCAGTTCTTC. It codes for CASSWSDEQFF. The V and J genes are TRBV6-5 and TRBJ2-1; D gene unclear. CDR1 and CDR2 (germline): MNHEY, SVGAGI. The CDR3 contains 11 residues. The V end was cut by 6 bases, the J end by 8 bases, with 8 bases between.

The genes are TRBV5-5 and TRBJ2-7, with D possibly TRBD1 on 6 matching bases. Germline V gene data show CDR1 as SGHKS and CDR2 as YYEKEE (reference sequence). Trimming pared 0 bases from V and 3 bases from J, leaving 13 bases between. This CDR3 is 15 amino acids long. CDR3 loop: CASSLEGEVNYEQYF. DNA of the CDR3: TGTGCCAGCAGCTTGGAGGGGGAAGTAAACTACGAGCAGTACTTC.

This clone has just a few counts. The chain links TRBV2 to TRBJ2-7; 9 bases are a match to TRBD1. The CDR3 has 15 residues. V lost 6 bases and J lost 0; bases outside the gene matches: 6. Germline V lookup: CDR1 SNHLY, CDR2 FYNNEI. The CDR3 spells CASRAGTGNSYEQYF. CDR3 DNA: TGTGCCAGCAGGGCCGGGACAGGGAACTCCTACGAGCAGTACTTC.

The J gene is TRBJ1-3, the V gene TRBV5-1, with 7 nucleotides matching TRBD1. The ends lost 0 bases at V and 2 bases at J; junction bases unmatched: 11. The germline V gene has CDR1 SGHRS and CDR2 YFSETQ. CDR3 length equals 18 residues. The DNA for the CDR3 is TGCGCCAGCAGCTTGGCCGGAAACAGGGGAAGGACTGGAAACACCATATATTTT. Protein sequence: CASSLAGNRGRTGNTIYF.

The chain has TRBV5-6 and TRBJ2-3, with 10 bases aligning to TRBD2. Germline loops: CDR1 SGHDT, CDR2 YYEEEE. The CDR3 spans 19 residues. V lost 2 bases and J lost 6; bases outside the gene matches: 18. Here the CDR3 reads CASSFGLAGAQAGGDTQYF. CDR3 bases: TGTGCCAGCAGCTTTGGGCTAGCGGGGGCTCAAGCGGGTGGGGATACGCAGTATTTT.

This clone was counted only a few times. V and J are TRBV7-3 and TRBJ2-1; weak D call: TRBD1 (5 bases). The germline CDR1 and CDR2 sequences are SGHTA and FQGTGA. The V end lost 5 bases, the J end lost 7 bases, and 15 bases lay between the germline ends. This CDR3 region has 14 residues. CDR3 amino acids: CASSPQGAPNEQFF. DNA of the CDR3: TGTGCCAGCAGCCCACAAGGGGCCCCTAATGAGCAGTTCTTC.

This clone has just a few counts. The gene calls are TRBV5-1 and TRBJ2-7, with TRBD2 matching over 10 bases. This CDR3 comprises 16 residues. V was pared by 3 bases and J by 2 bases, with 8 bases of the junction left unmatched. The germline V gene encodes CDR1 SGHRS and CDR2 YFSETQ. In nucleotides, the CDR3 is TGCGCCAGCAGCTCCGGACTCGGACTAGCGGCCTACGAGCAGTACTTC. Its protein is CASSSGLGLAAYEQYF.

The chain joins TRBV12-3 or TRBV12-4 to TRBJ2-7, with D possibly TRBD2 on 5 matching bases. The CDR3 sequence is 12 residues long. V lost 6 bases, J lost 3 bases, and 9 bases lay in between. This CDR3 reads CASSLADYEQYF. The DNA for the CDR3 is TGTGCCAGCAGCCTAGCAGACTACGAGCAGTACTTC.

V gene TRBV10-3 combines with J gene TRBJ2-7, with D perhaps matching TRBD2 (5 bases). The CDR3 sequence is 14 residues long. The V end lost 6 bases, the J end lost 2 bases, and 14 bases lay between the germline ends. Germline V gives CDR1 ENHRY, CDR2 SYGVKD. DNA for the CDR3: TGTGCCATCAGAGCGGCCGAGTCGGCCTACGAGCAGTACTTC. It translates to CAIRAAESAYEQYF.

There are a few counts of this clone. The chain joins TRBV6-1 to TRBJ2-3; D gene uncertain. Between the trimmed V and J ends, which lost 1 base and 2 bases, there was a span of 4 bases. Germline-derived CDR1 and CDR2 are MNHNS and SASEGT. The CDR3 totals 13 residues. CDR3 residues: CASSEGNTDTQYF. The CDR3 DNA sequence: TGTGCCAGCAGTGAAGGTAACACAGATACGCAGTATTTT.

The V gene is TRBV19, the J gene TRBJ2-5; 8 bases match TRBD1. V gave up 4 bases and J gave up 5 bases; unmatched junction bases: 15. Per germline, CDR1 LNHDA and CDR2 SQIVND (reference sequence). The CDR3 consists of 17 residues. CDR3 DNA: TGTGCCAGTAGTAGGACAGGGTTTGCCTTGGGCGGCGAGACCCAGTACTTC. This encodes CASSRTGFALGGETQYF. The variable domain in full, completed from reference TRBV19 and TRBJ2-5, reads DGGITQSPKYLFRKEGQNVTLSCEQNLNHDAMYWYRQDPGQGLRLIYYSQIVNDFQKGDIAEGYSVSREKKESFPLTVTSAQKNPTAFYLCASSRTGFALGGETQYFGPGTRLLVL.

This CDR3 is CANRDRRNTEAFF. CDR3 DNA sequence: TGTGCCAACCGGGACAGGAGGAACACTGAAGCTTTCTTT. The V call is TRBV2, the J call TRBJ1-1; 8 bases align to TRBD1. The V gene's germline CDR1 is SNHLY and CDR2 FYNNEI. Trimming at V came to 10 bases and at J to 1 base, leaving 5 bases not matched to a gene. The CDR3 is 13 amino acids.

This chain uses TRBV3-1 (or the pseudogene TRBV3-2) with TRBJ1-2; 8 nucleotides agree with TRBD1. This CDR3 is 13 amino acids long. Germline CDR1 LGHDT, CDR2 YNNKEL (reference sequence). V shed 4 bases and J 4 bases; nucleotides not matched to a gene: 2. The CDR3 sequence is CASSPDRGYGYTF. The CDR3 nucleotides are TGTGCCAGCAGCCCCGACAGGGGCTATGGCTACACCTTC.

J is TRBJ1-1 and V is TRBV14; D is ambiguous. The CDR3 has 15 amino acids. Per the germline V gene, CDR1 is SGHDN and CDR2 is FVKESK. V gave up 0 bases and J gave up 1 base, with 9 bases separating them. The CDR3 nucleotides read TGTGCCAGCAGCCAAGATAAAAACAAGAACACTGAAGCTTTCTTT. Amino acid sequence: CASSQDKNKNTEAFF.

This clone occurred a few times. J is TRBJ1-1 and V is TRBV6-5, with 9 bases identical to TRBD1. This CDR3 comprises 15 residues. J lost 7 bases, V lost 5 bases, and 11 bases had no gene match. From germline, CDR1 is MNHEY and CDR2 SVGAGI. The CDR3 nucleotides read TGTGCCAGCAGTAAGGGACAGGGTAGGTTCGTTGAAGCTTTCTTT. Amino acid sequence: CASSKGQGRFVEAFF.

The chain combines TRBV24-1 with TRBJ2-5, with 8 bases lining up with TRBD2. The CDR3 spans 15 residues. The V gene's germline CDR1 is KGHDR and CDR2 SFDVKD. V shed 4 bases, J shed 5 bases, and the junction held 8 bases outside the gene matches. The CDR3 is CATSESAGGGETQYF. In nucleotides, the CDR3 is TGTGCCACCAGTGAATCGGCGGGAGGAGGGGAGACCCAGTACTTC.

The chain has TRBV21-1 and TRBJ2-7; TRBD1, the D gene given by the table, was not confirmed from the DNA. TRBV21-1 is an annotated pseudogene. This CDR3 is 14 amino acids long. This CDR3 reads CAILWDRGLWEQYF. Written as DNA, the CDR3 is TGTGCCATCTTGTGGGACAGGGGCTTGTGGGAGCAGTACTTC.